The sequence of this T cell receptor beta chain was determined in a study of cytomegalovirus exposure and HLA in healthy donors. Study-wide findings and caveats: Because they were indistinguishable, some V segments, including TRBV6-2 and TRBV6-3, were excluded. A later analysis reportedly found fewer N-insertions in an Asian-associated ancestry cluster than the roughly 700-donor mean.

This CDR3 has 15 amino acids. CDR1 and CDR2 from the germline V gene are SGDLS and YYNGEE. The ends were cut back, 0 bases at V and 4 bases at J, with 13 bases in the middle. Vbeta (60) and Jbeta (13) primers were used in the PCR. Clones were read by immunoSEQ multiplex PCR, and TCRdb kept only the in-frame ones, dropping some. The table shows roughly 100,000 clones, with approximately 83% occurring only once. Regarding this clone: Its antigen is still unknown.

The TCR comes from a female donor in good health and CMV-seropositive. Sequencing was carried out using PBMCs. The chain recombines TRBV9 with TRBJ1-1, with D perhaps matching TRBD1 (5 bases). This CDR3 reads CASSVGNRKGTEAFF. The CDR3 DNA reads as TGTGCCAGCAGCGTAGGGAACAGGAAGGGCACTGAAGCTTTCTTT.